This T cell receptor (beta chain) was recorded in a study of T cell clonotyping in hematopoietic cell transplantation (dated by TCRdb to about 2021). Context from the whole study: In the study, 140 or so blood samples were gathered from 35 consecutive transplant recipients and their related donors. Patients were recruited between September 2015 and January 2017 and followed until late 2020 or death.

The junction shows trimming of 9 bases on V and 3 bases on J, and the gene matches do not reach 5 bases of it. There are 13 amino acids in the CDR3, from cysteine to phenylalanine inclusive. Here the CDR3 DNA is all that survives: 39 bases in frame from base 1. CDR1 MNHEY and CDR2 SMNVEV were looked up in the germline V gene (reference sequence). This clone appeared a single time. Its antigen is still unknown. Base qualities were left out, and no much larger clone turns up one base away. The immunoSEQ assay, a bias-controlled multiplex PCR with V- and J-specific primers, was used to amplify TCR beta CDR3 regions from genomic DNA. In a second PCR step, the CDR3 amplicons were tagged with a proprietary barcode plus Illumina adapter sequences. An Illumina MiSeq instrument was used to sequence the CDR3 libraries. Processing in the source paper ran as follows. Export and quality control were done with immunoSEQ Analyzer 3.0, while downstream analyses used R Bioconductor and Immunarch. Only productive rearrangements in the normalized downsampled data set were used to calculate repertoire metrics. In the normalized cohort, clonotypes with more than 5 templates were defined as pathologically expanded. The Inverse Simpson Index was used to measure repertoire diversity. The non-normalized data set was used for CMV-specificity analyses so that all clonotypes could be captured. What TCRdb holds here is the immuneACCESS table cut down to in-frame rearrangements. Part of the clones is not present; checked against another copy, under half of the missing clones reflect an unresolved V gene, and the others are unexplained. Clone size and V and J calls were adopted from that table, with D and trimming inferred from the DNA. The table for this sample lists fewer than 45,000 clones; approximately 88% of them were counted only once. The ten most abundant clones make up nearly 2% of the sample.

Blood samples for TCR beta sequencing were provided by related transplant donors. Using Nuclei Lysis Solution, genomic DNA was extracted from unfractionated peripheral blood mononuclear cells that were either fresh or cryopreserved. Broader findings and caveats from the paper: The sample size was limited, and because cells were not sorted, the contributions of CD4 and CD8 repertoires could not be separated. After transplant, TCR diversity in recipients dropped, and pathologically expanded clonotypes climbed progressively between day 30 and day 180. Recipient repertoires showed only a small fraction of overlap with donor repertoires, and over 97% appeared de novo at the given depth. Broader posttransplant TCR repertoire diversity was predicted by donor and pretransplant recipient Inverse Simpson Index values.

The sequenced sample consisted of peripheral blood mononuclear cells. The sequence links TRBV27 to TRBJ2-7, with 10 bases in between that match TRBD1. The TCR originated in a woman aged 40 to 50 in good health. Some clones in this sample may be carry-over from other donors' samples. At the DNA level, the sequence is TGTGCCAGTCGGGGACAGGGGTTCTACGAGCAGTACTTC. It translates as CASRGQGFYEQYF.